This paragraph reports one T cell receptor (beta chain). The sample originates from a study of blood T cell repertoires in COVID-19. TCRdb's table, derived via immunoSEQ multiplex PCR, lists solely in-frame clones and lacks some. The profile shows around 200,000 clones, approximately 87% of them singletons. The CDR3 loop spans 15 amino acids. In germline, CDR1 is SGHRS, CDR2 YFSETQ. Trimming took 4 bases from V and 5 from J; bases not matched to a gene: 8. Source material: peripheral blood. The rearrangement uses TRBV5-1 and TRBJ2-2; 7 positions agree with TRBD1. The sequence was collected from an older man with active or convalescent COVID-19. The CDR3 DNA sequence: TGCGCCAGCAGCACTCGGACAGGAGGTACCGGGGAGCTGTTTTTT. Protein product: CASSTRTGGTGELFF. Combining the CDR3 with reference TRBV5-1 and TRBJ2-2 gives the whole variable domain KAGVTQTPRYLIKTRGQQVTLSCSPISGHRSVSWYQQTPGQGLQFLFEYFSETQRNKGNFPGRFSGRQFSNSRSEMNVSTLELGDSALYLCASSTRTGGTGELFFGEGSRLTVL.